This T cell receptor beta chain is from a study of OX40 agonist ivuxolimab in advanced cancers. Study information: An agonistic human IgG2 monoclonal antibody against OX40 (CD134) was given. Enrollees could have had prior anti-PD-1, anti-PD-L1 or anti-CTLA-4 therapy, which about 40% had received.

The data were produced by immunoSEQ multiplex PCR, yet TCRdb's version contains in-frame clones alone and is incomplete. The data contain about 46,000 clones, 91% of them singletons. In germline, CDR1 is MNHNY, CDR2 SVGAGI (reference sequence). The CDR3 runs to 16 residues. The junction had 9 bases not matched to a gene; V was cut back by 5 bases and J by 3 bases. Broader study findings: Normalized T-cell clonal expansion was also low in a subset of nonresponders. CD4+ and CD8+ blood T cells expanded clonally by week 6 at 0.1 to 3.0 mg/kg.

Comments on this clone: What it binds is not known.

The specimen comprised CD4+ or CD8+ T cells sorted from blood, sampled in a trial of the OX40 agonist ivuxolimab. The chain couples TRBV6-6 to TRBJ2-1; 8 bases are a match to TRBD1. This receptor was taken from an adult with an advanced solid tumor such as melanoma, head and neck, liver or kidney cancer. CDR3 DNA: TGTGCCAGCAGTACGCCCGTGACAGGGGACTACAATGAGCAGTTCTTC. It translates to CASSTPVTGDYNEQFF.